These 7 T cell receptor beta chains were sequenced from one sample in a study of somatic mutations in cytotoxic T cells in rheumatoid arthritis. The data were produced by immunoSEQ multiplex PCR, yet TCRdb's version contains in-frame clones alone and is incomplete. The repertoire holds over 7,000 clones, with 87% as singletons. The sample was CD8+ T cells sorted from blood. Source of these receptors: a middle-aged man with rheumatoid arthritis.

This clone was recorded a few times. The chain uses TRBV6-1 and TRBJ2-5; perhaps TRBD1 as D (5 bases). This CDR3 comprises 13 residues. The V and J ends lost 2 bases and 4 bases respectively, with 8 bases between them. Germline V CDR1 and CDR2: MNHNS, SASEGT. This chain's CDR3 is CASSEWGGETQYF. As DNA, the CDR3 is TGTGCCAGCAGTGAATGGGGCGGAGAGACCCAGTACTTC.

The chain is built from TRBV27 and TRBJ2-7; 10 bases fit TRBD1. Losses at the gene ends were 2 bases for V and 0 bases for J; bases not matched to a gene: 7. The CDR3 spans 17 residues. From germline, CDR1 is MNHEY and CDR2 SMNVEV (reference sequence). The DNA of the CDR3 is TGTGCCAGCAGTTTAGGGACAGGGGATGGCAGCTCCTACGAGCAGTACTTC. Translation: CASSLGTGDGSSYEQYF.

CDR3 nucleotides: TGCGCCAGCAGCTCCTATGGAGGAGATACGCAGTATTTT. Its translation: CASSSYGGDTQYF. J is TRBJ2-3 and V is TRBV5-1; the D gene is possibly TRBD2 (5 bases). This CDR3 comprises 13 residues. From germline, CDR1 is SGHRS and CDR2 YFSETQ. The V and J ends lost 3 bases and 5 bases respectively, with 10 bases between them.

The chain is built from TRBV6-5 and TRBJ2-5, with D perhaps matching TRBD2 (7 bases). Trimming pared 5 bases from V and 5 bases from J, leaving 12 bases between. CDR3 length: 13 amino acids. Germline CDR1 is MNHEY and CDR2 is SVGAGI. The CDR3 bases are TGTGCCAGCAGTCCACCGGGGGGCGAGACCCAGTACTTC. This gives the protein CASSPPGGETQYF.

This clone occurred a few times. The chain recombines TRBV7-2 with TRBJ2-2, with 7 bases identical to TRBD2. The germline V gene encodes CDR1 SGHTA and CDR2 FQGNSA. With V trimmed by 5 bases and J by 7 bases, 13 bases remained unmatched. The length of the CDR3 is 16 residues. The CDR3 loop reads CASSQGPSGPRGELFF. The CDR3 nucleotides are TGTGCCAGCAGCCAAGGGCCTAGCGGCCCCCGCGGGGAGCTGTTTTTT.

The V and J genes are TRBV27 and TRBJ2-7; D gene uncertain. V was shortened by 6 bases and J by 1 base, with 16 bases between the two germline ends. The germline V gene encodes CDR1 MNHEY and CDR2 SMNVEV (reference sequence). The CDR3 is 15 amino acids. CDR3 sequence reads: CASSPSVGSSYEQYF. The CDR3 nucleotides read TGTGCCAGCAGCCCTTCGGTCGGGTCTTCCTACGAGCAGTACTTC.

The chain has TRBV11-2 and TRBJ1-1; 9 bases are a match to TRBD1. V dropped 1 base and J dropped 4; count of bases not matched to a gene: 10. The CDR3 loop spans 17 amino acids. Germline V gene sequence: CDR1 SGHAT, CDR2 FQNNGV. The CDR3 DNA reads TGTGCCAGCAGCTTAGCCCCTACGACAGGGGGTTTCACTGAAGCTTTCTTT. Protein sequence: CASSLAPTTGGFTEAFF.